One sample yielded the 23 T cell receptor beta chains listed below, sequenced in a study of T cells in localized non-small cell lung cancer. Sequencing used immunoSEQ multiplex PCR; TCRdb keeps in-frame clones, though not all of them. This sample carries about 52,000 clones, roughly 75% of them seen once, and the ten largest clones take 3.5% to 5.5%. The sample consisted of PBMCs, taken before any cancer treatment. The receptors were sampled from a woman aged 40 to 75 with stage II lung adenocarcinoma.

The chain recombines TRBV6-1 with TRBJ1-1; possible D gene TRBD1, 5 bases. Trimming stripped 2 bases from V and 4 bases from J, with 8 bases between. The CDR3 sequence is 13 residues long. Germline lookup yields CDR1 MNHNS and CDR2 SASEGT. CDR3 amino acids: CASSEPGLTEAFF. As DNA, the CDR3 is TGTGCCAGCAGTGAACCAGGGCTCACTGAAGCTTTCTTT.

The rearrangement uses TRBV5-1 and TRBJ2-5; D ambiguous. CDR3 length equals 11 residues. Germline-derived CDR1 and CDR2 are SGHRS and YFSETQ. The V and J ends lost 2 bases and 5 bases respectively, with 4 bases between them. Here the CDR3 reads CASSFGETQYF. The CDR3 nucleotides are TGCGCCAGCAGCTTTGGGGAGACCCAGTACTTC.

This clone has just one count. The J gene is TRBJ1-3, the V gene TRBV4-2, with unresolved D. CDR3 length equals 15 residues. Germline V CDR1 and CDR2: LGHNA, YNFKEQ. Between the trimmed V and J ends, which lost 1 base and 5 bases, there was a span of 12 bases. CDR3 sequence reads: CASSQVTEDRNTIYF. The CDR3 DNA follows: TGTGCCAGCAGCCAAGTCACAGAAGACCGAAACACCATATATTTT.

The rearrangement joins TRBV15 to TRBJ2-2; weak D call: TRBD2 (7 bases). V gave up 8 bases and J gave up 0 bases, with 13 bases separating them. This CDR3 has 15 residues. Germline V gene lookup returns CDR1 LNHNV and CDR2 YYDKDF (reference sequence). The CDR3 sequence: CATSRGGANTGELFF. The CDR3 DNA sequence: TGTGCCACCTCTAGGGGGGGTGCGAACACCGGGGAGCTGTTTTTT. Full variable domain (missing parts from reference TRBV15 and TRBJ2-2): DAMVIQNPRYQVTQFGKPVTLSCSQTLNHNVMYWYQQKSSQAPKLLFHYYDKDFNNEADTPDNFQSRRPNTSFCFLDIRSPGLGDTAMYLCATSRGGANTGELFFGEGSRLTVL.

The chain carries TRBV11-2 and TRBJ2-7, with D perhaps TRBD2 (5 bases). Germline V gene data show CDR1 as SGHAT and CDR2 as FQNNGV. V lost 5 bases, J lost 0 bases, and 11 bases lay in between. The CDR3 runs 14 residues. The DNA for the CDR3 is TGTGCCAGCAGCCAGGACTCAAGCTCCTACGAGCAGTACTTC. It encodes CASSQDSSSYEQYF. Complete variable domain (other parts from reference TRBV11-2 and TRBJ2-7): EAGVAQSPRYKIIEKRQSVAFWCNPISGHATLYWYQQILGQGPKLLIQFQNNGVVDDSQLPKDRFSAERLKGVDSTLKIQPAKLEDSAVYLCASSQDSSSYEQYFGPGTRLTVT.

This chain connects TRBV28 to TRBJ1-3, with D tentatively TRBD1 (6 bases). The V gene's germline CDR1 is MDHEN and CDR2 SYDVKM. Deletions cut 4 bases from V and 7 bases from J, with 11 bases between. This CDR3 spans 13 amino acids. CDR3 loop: CASSYGQPNTIYF. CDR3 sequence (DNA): TGTGCCAGCAGTTACGGACAGCCGAACACCATATATTTT.

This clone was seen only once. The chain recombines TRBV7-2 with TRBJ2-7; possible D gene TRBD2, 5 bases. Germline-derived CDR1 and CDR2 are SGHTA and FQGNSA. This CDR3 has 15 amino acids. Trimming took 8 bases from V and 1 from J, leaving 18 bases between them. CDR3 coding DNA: TGTGCCAGCGCCCGGGGTACCCCGGGTTCCTACGAGCAGTACTTC. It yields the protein CASARGTPGSYEQYF.

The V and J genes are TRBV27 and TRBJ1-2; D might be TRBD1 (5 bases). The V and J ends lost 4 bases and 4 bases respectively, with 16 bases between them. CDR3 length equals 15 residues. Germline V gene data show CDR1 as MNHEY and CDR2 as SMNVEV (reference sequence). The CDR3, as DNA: TGTGCCAGCAGTTCCCGGGACCGCCAACCCTATGGCTACACCTTC. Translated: CASSSRDRQPYGYTF.

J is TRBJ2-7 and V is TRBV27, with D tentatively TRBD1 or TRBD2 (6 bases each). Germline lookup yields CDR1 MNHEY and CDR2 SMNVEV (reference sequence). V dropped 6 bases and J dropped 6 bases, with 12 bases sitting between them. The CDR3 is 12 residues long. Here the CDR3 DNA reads TGTGCCAGCAGACAGGGAGCGGGCGAGCAGTACTTC. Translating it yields CASRQGAGEQYF.

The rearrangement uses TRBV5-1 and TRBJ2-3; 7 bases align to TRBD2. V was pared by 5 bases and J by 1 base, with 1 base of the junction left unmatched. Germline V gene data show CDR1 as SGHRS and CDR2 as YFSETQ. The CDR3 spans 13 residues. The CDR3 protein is CASRSGGTDTQYF. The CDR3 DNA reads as TGCGCCAGCAGGAGCGGGGGCACAGATACGCAGTATTTT.

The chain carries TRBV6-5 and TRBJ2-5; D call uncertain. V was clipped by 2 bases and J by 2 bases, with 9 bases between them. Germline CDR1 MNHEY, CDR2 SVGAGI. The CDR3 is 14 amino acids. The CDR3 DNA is TGTGCCAGCAGTTACCTGCAGCCTCAAGAGACCCAGTACTTC. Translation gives CASSYLQPQETQYF.

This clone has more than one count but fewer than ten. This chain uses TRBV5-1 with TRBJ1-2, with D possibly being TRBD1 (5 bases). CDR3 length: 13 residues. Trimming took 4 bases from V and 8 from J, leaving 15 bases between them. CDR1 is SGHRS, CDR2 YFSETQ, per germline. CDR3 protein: CASSPAGTSGYTF. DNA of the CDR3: TGCGCCAGCAGCCCTGCCGGGACCTCCGGCTACACCTTC.

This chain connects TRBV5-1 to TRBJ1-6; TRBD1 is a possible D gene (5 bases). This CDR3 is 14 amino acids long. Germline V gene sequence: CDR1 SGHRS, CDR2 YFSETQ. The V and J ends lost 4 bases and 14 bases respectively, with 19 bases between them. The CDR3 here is CASSPEVGTQTLHF. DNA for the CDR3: TGCGCCAGCAGCCCTGAAGTAGGGACCCAGACCCTCCACTTT.

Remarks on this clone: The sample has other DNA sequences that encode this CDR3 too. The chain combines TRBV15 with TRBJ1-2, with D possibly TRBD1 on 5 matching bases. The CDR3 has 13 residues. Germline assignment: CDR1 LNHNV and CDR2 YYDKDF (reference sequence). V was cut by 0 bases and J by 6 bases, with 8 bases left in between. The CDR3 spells CATSREEGDGYTF. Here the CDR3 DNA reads TGTGCCACCAGCAGAGAGGAAGGGGATGGCTACACCTTC.

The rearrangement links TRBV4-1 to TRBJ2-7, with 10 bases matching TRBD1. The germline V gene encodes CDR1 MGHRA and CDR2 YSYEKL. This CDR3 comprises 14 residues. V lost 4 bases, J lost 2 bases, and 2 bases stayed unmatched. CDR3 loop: CASSLGTGAYEQYF. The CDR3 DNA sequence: TGCGCCAGCAGCCTCGGGACAGGGGCCTACGAGCAGTACTTC.

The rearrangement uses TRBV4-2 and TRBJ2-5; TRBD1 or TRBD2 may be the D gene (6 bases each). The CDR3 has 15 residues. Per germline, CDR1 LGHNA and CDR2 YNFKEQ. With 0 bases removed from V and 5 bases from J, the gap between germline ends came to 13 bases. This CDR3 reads CASSQDPRGGETQYF. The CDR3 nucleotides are TGTGCCAGCAGCCAAGATCCGAGAGGGGGGGAGACCCAGTACTTC.

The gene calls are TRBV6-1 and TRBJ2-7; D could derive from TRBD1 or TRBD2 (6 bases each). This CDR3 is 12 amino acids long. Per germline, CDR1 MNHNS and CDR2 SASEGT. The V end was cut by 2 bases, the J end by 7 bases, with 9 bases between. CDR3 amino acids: CASSERGLEQYF. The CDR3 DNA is TGTGCCAGCAGTGAACGGGGGCTTGAGCAGTACTTC.

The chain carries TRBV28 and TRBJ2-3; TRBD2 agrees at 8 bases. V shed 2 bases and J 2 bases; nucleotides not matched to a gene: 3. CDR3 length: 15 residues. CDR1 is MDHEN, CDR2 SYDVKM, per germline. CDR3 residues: CASSLLAGNTDTQYF. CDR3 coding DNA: TGTGCCAGCAGTTTACTAGCGGGCAACACAGATACGCAGTATTTT.

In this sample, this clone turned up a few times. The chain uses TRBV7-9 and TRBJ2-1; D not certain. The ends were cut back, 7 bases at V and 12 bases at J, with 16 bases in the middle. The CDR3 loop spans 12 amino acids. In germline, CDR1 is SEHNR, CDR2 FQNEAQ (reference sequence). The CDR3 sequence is CASTLSIPGQFF. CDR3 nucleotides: TGTGCCAGCACCCTTAGTATCCCGGGGCAGTTCTTC.

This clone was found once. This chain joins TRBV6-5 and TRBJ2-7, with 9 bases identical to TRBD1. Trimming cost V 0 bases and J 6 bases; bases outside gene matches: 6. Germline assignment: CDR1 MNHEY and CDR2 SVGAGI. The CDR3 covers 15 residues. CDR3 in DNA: TGTGCCAGCAGTTACTCGGAGACAGGGGGAGGCGAGCAGTACTTC. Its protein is CASSYSETGGGEQYF.

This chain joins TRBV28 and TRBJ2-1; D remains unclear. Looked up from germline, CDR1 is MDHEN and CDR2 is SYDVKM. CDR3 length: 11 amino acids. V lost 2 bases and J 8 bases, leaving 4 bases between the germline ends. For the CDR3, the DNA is TGTGCCAGCAGTTTAAGCGATGAGCAGTTCTTC. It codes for CASSLSDEQFF.

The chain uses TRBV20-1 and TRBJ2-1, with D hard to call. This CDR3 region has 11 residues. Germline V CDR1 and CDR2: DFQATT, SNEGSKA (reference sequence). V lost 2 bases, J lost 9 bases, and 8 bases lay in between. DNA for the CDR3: TGCAGTGCTAGACCATTTGGTGAGCAGTTCTTC. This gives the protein CSARPFGEQFF.

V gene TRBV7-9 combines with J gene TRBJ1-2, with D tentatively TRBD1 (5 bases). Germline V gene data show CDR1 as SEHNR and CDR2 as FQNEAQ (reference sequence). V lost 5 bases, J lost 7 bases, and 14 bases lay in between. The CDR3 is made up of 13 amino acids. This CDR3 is CASSRDGGGGYTF. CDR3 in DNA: TGTGCCAGCAGCCGGGACGGCGGGGGTGGCTACACCTTC.